This paragraph reports one T cell receptor (beta chain). Losses at the gene ends were 3 bases for V and 11 bases for J; bases not matched to a gene: 6. The germline V gene has CDR1 GTSNPN and CDR2 SVGIG (reference sequence). This CDR3 spans 13 amino acids. This sample stems from a study of blood T cell repertoires in COVID-19. Background on the study: The cDNA or gDNA used as material had been derived from T cells, B-cell-depleted T cells, or PBMCs.

Measured with immunoSEQ multiplex PCR; TCRdb has only the in-frame clones, and not every one. Among roughly 120,000 clones, 82% were seen once, and the ten largest hold more than 15%. Source material: peripheral blood. This sequence originates from a woman aged 55-69 years with acute or convalescent COVID-19. This chain uses TRBV30 with TRBJ2-6; 8 bases are shared with TRBD1. The CDR3 is CAWRRQGAYVLTF. CDR3 DNA sequence: TGTGCCTGGAGAAGGCAGGGGGCTTACGTCCTGACTTTC.